Given below is one TCR beta chain in context. This sample is drawn from a study of response to subunit inactivated influenza vaccine. TCRdb independently ran MiXCR on the RT-PCR reads; one entry per CDR3 protein. Here the sample spans 500,000 to 550,000 distinct CDR3 sequences, roughly a quarter being singletons. This same sample was also taken into another study, of T cells expressing NK-cell markers. In that study: UMIs accompanied the 5'RACE template switching by which TCR beta cDNA was made. Source material for TCR beta repertoires consisted of sorted CD3+CD56+NKG2C+, CD3+CD56+NKG2C- and CD3+CD56-NKG2C+ T cells. Several experiments added an anti-gamma-delta TCR antibody to sort only alpha-beta TCR T cells. Six of the donors carried dominant NKG2C+ clonotypes that took up roughly 1.0-8% of their CD8+ T cells. One observes that, in a handful of donors, these clonotypes were also the leading ones within the CD3+CD56-NKG2C+ fraction.

The clonotype originates from a man aged 45-60 years who received an inactivated influenza vaccine. Sequenced here: CD4+ T cells sorted from PBMCs, sampled roughly 12 days after vaccination.

The CDR3 DNA is TGTGCCAGCAGCGCATCCCGGGACAGGGTTTCCAATGAGCAGTTCTTC. Residues: CASSASRDRVSNEQFF. The chain combines TRBV21-1 with TRBJ2-1; no DNA check was done on the table's D call, TRBD1. TRBV21-1 is classified as a pseudogene. This CDR3 has 16 amino acids.